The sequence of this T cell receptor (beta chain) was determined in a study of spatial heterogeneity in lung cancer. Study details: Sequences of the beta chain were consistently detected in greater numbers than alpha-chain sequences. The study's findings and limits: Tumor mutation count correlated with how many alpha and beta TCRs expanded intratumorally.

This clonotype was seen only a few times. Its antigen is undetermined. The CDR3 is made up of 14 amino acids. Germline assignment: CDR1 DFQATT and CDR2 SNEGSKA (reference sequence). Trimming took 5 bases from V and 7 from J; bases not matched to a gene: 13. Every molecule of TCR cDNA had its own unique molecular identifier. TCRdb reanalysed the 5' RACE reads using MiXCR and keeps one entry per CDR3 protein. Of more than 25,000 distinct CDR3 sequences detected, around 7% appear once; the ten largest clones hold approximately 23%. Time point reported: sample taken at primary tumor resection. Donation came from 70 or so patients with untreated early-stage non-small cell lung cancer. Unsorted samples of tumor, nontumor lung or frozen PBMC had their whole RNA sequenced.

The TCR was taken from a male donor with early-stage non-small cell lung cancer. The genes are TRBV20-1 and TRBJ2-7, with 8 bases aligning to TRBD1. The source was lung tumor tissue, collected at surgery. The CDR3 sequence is CSAPSRQGPREQYF. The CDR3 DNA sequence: TGCAGTGCTCCCTCGCGACAGGGGCCCCGGGAGCAGTACTTC.